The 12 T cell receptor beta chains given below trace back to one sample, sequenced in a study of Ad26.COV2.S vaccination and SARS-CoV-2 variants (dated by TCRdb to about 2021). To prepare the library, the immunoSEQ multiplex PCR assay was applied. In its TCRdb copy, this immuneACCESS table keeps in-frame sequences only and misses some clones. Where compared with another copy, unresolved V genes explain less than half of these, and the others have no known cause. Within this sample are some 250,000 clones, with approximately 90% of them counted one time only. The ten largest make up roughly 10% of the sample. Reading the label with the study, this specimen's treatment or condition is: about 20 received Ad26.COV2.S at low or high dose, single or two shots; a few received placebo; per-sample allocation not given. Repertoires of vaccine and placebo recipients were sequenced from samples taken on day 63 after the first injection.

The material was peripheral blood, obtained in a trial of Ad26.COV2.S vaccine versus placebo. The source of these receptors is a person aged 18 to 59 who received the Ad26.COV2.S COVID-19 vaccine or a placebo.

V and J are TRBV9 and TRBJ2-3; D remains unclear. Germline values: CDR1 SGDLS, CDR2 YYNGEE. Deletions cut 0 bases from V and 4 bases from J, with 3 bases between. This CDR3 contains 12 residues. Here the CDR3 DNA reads TGTGCCAGCAGCGTAGAGCCAGATACGCAGTATTTT. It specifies CASSVEPDTQYF.

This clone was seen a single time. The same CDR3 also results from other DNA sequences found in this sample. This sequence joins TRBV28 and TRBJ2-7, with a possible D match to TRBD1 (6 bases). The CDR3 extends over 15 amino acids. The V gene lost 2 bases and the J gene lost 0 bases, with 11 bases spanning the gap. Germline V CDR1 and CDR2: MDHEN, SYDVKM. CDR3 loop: CASSLQGPSSYEQYF. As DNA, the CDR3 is TGTGCCAGCAGTTTACAGGGGCCGAGCTCCTACGAGCAGTACTTC.

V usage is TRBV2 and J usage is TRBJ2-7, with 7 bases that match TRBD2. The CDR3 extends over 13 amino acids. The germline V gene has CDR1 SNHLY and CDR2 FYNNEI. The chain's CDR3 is CATFGGGSYEQYF. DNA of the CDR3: TGTGCGACCTTTGGGGGGGGCTCCTACGAGCAGTACTTC.

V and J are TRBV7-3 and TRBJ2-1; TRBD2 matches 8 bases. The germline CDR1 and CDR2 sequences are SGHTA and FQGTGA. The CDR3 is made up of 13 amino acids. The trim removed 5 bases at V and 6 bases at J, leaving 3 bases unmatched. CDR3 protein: CASSNSGGNEQFF. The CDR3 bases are TGTGCCAGCAGCAACAGCGGGGGCAATGAGCAGTTCTTC. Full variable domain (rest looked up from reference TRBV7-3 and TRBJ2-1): GAGVSQTPSNKVTEKGKYVELRCDPISGHTALYWYRQSLGQGPEFLIYFQGTGAADDSGLPNDRFFAVRPEGSVSTLKIQRTERGDSAVYLCASSNSGGNEQFFGPGTRLTVL.

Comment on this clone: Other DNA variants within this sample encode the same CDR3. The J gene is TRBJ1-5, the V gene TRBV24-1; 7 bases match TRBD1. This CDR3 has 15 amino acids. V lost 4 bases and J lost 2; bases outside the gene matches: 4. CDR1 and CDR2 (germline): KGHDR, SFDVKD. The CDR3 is CATSDPTGGNQPQHF. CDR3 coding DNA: TGTGCCACCAGTGACCCCACAGGGGGCAATCAGCCCCAGCATTTT.

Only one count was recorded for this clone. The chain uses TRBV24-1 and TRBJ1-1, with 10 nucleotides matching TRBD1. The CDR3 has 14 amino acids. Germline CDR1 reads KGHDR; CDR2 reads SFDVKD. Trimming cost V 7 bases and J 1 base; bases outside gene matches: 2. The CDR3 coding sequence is TGTGCCACCAGGAGGACAGGGGGGAACACTGAAGCTTTCTTT. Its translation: CATRRTGGNTEAFF.

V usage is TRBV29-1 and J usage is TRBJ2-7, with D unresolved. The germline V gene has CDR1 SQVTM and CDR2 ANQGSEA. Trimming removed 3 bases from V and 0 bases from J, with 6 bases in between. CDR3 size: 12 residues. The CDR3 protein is CSVDGPSYEQYF. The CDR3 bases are TGCAGCGTTGACGGACCCTCCTACGAGCAGTACTTC.

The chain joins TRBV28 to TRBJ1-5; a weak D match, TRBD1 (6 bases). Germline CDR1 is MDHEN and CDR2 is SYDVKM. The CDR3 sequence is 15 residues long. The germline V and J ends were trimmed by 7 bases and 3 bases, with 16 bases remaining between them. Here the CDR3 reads CASTPLDRPNQPQHF. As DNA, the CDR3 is TGTGCCAGCACCCCCCTAGACAGGCCCAATCAGCCCCAGCATTTT. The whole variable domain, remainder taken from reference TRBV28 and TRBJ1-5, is DVKVTQSSRYLVKRTGEKVFLECVQDMDHENMFWYRQDPGLGLRLIYFSYDVKMKEKGDIPEGYSVSREKKERFSLILESASTNQTSMYLCASTPLDRPNQPQHFGDGTRLSIL.

The CDR3 bases are TGTGCCAGCAGTGACCCCCCACAGGGTAACACCGGGGAGCTGTTTTTT. This gives the protein CASSDPPQGNTGELFF. V gene TRBV2 combines with J gene TRBJ2-2, with D perhaps TRBD1 (6 bases). The V and J ends lost 3 bases and 2 bases respectively, with 13 bases between them. Germline V CDR1 and CDR2: SNHLY, FYNNEI. The CDR3 runs 16 residues.

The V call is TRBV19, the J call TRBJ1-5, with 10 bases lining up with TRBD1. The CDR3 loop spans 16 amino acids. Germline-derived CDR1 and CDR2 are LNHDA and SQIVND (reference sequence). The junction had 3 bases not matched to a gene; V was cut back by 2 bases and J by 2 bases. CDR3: CASSISGTGGNQPQHF. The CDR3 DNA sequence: TGTGCCAGTAGTATATCCGGGACAGGGGGCAATCAGCCCCAGCATTTT.

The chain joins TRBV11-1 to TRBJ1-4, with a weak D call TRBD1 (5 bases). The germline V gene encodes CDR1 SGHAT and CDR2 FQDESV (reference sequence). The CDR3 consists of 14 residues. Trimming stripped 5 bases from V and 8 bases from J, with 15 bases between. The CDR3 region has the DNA TGTGCCAGCAGCACCCAGGCGGGACGGGAAAAACTGTTTTTT. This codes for CASSTQAGREKLFF.

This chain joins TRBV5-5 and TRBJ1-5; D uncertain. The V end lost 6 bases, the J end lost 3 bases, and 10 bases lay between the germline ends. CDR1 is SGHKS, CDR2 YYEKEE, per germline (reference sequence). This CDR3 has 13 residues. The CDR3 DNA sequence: TGTGCCAGCAATTTAGGGCCCAATCAGCCCCAGCATTTT. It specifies CASNLGPNQPQHF.